Described below is a single T cell receptor beta chain sequence and its context. Its antigen is undetermined. This sample stems from a study of cytomegalovirus exposure and HLA in healthy donors. Study-wide context: Of a few hundred genotyped donors, about 81% clustered with self-reported Caucasian donors. Whole-study results and caveats: Highly shared sequence variants in one cluster were likely a sequencing artifact.

Primers included in the PCR were 60 Vbeta and 13 Jbeta primers. This table comes from immunoSEQ multiplex PCR, and its TCRdb copy is limited to in-frame clones, with some not included. This table has around 110,000 clones, 79% appearing once. Trimming removed 2 bases from V and 5 bases from J; junction bases left unmatched: 8. The germline V gene has CDR1 MDHEN and CDR2 SYDVKM. The CDR3 is 16 amino acids. The sample taken for sequencing was PBMCs. The receptor was isolated from a man aged 25-40 years in good health and CMV-seropositive. The chain carries TRBV28 and TRBJ1-4; 7 nucleotides match TRBD1. The CDR3, as DNA: TGTGCCAGCAGTTTAGTTGCCGGGACAGAAAATGAAAAACTGTTTTTT. Amino acid sequence: CASSLVAGTENEKLFF.